Listed below are T cell receptor beta chains from one sample, sequenced in a study of radiation and T cells in renal cell carcinoma. Sequenced by immunoSEQ multiplex PCR; TCRdb stores in-frame clones only, minus some. The table shows roughly 130,000 clones, with approximately 80% occurring only once. Here the sequenced sample was blood, taken from a patient whose treatment included radiotherapy and nephrectomy. These receptors were taken from a woman aged 60-75 years with renal cell carcinoma. The CDR3 runs from the conserved cysteine through the conserved F or W. D genes are given only for firm matches. Where a row states a size, it is once, few, many or the class of an expanded clone; other rows omit it.

j_call: TRBJ2-7; d_call: NA; clone_size: NA; v_call: TRBV7-2; cdr3_nt: TGTGCCAGCAGCCCAAGGACCCCTGATCCAACAAGCTACTACGAGCAGTACTTC; cdr3_aa: CASSPRTPDPTSYYEQYF
j_call: TRBJ2-5; d_call: TRBD1; clone_size: once; v_call: TRBV7-8; cdr3_nt: TGTGCCAGCAGCTGGACAGGGGAGGGAGAGACCCAGTACTTC; cdr3_aa: CASSWTGEGETQYF
j_call: TRBJ2-1; d_call: NA; clone_size: NA; v_call: TRBV14; cdr3_nt: TGTGCCAGCAGCCAGTTCGCCGGGAGCTCCTACAATGAGCAGTTCTTC; cdr3_aa: CASSQFAGSSYNEQFF
j_call: TRBJ1-2; d_call: TRBD1; clone_size: once; v_call: TRBV28; cdr3_nt: TGTGCCAGCAGTTCACCCGGGACAGGGGATTCCTATGGCTACACCTTC; cdr3_aa: CASSSPGTGDSYGYTF
j_call: TRBJ1-3; d_call: TRBD1; clone_size: NA; v_call: TRBV14; cdr3_nt: TGTGCCAGCAGTCGCTGGGGACAGGGTACGGGAAACACCATATATTTT; cdr3_aa: CASSRWGQGTGNTIYF
j_call: TRBJ2-2; d_call: NA; clone_size: NA; v_call: TRBV10-1; cdr3_nt: TGCGCCAGCAGTTTGGGGCGGGGAGGTACCGGGGAGCTGTTTTTT; cdr3_aa: CASSLGRGGTGELFF
j_call: TRBJ2-7; d_call: NA; clone_size: NA; v_call: TRBV6-6; cdr3_nt: TGTGCCAGCAGTTACTCGTCAGAGTTCTACGAGCAGTACTTC; cdr3_aa: CASSYSSEFYEQYF
j_call: TRBJ1-5; d_call: NA; clone_size: few; v_call: TRBV4-2; cdr3_nt: TGTGCCAGCAGCCAAGATGGGGGAGGAGATCAGCCCCAGCATTTT; cdr3_aa: CASSQDGGGDQPQHF
j_call: TRBJ2-3; d_call: NA; clone_size: NA; v_call: TRBV10-1; cdr3_nt: TGCGCCAGCAGTGATGGGTCGGATACGCAGTATTTT; cdr3_aa: CASSDGSDTQYF
j_call: TRBJ1-6; d_call: NA; clone_size: NA; v_call: TRBV11-1; cdr3_nt: TGTGCCAGCAGCTTAGGAGTCGGGGCCCCCTATAATTCACCCCTCCACTTT; cdr3_aa: CASSLGVGAPYNSPLHF
j_call: TRBJ2-7; d_call: TRBD1; clone_size: NA; v_call: TRBV7-9; cdr3_nt: TGTGCCAGCAGCTTAGTAGGGACAGGGGGCGAGCAGTACTTC; cdr3_aa: CASSLVGTGGEQYF
j_call: TRBJ1-4; d_call: NA; clone_size: NA; v_call: TRBV4-1; cdr3_nt: TGCGCCAGCAGCCACCCACGGGTATGGAATGAAAAACTGTTTTTT; cdr3_aa: CASSHPRVWNEKLFF
j_call: TRBJ2-5; d_call: TRBD1; clone_size: NA; v_call: TRBV5-4; cdr3_nt: TGTGCCAGCAGCCTGGACAGGGGGCGACAAGAGACCCAGTACTTC; cdr3_aa: CASSLDRGRQETQYF
j_call: TRBJ2-1; d_call: TRBD2; clone_size: NA; v_call: TRBV12-5; cdr3_nt: TGTGCTAGTGGTTTGGTATCGGGGGGGCCCCTGTTCTTC; cdr3_aa: CASGLVSGGPLFF
j_call: TRBJ2-3; d_call: NA; clone_size: NA; v_call: TRBV28; cdr3_nt: TGTGCCAGCAGTTTACCGCAGGGGCGGAGTGGCACAGATACGCAGTATTTT; cdr3_aa: CASSLPQGRSGTDTQYF
j_call: TRBJ2-7; d_call: NA; clone_size: NA; v_call: TRBV11-3; cdr3_nt: TGTGCCAGCAGCTTAGGACCGGGGGACGTCAACGAGCAGTACTTC; cdr3_aa: CASSLGPGDVNEQYF
j_call: TRBJ2-5; d_call: NA; clone_size: NA; v_call: TRBV7-9; cdr3_nt: TGTGCCAGCAGCTCTACGAAAGGGGTTGGGCAAGAGACCCAGTACTTC; cdr3_aa: CASSSTKGVGQETQYF
j_call: TRBJ1-1; d_call: NA; clone_size: few; v_call: TRBV28; cdr3_nt: TGTGCCAGCAGTTCGATCTTGGGGGGCAGGGCTTTCTTT; cdr3_aa: CASSSILGGRAFF
j_call: TRBJ1-4; d_call: TRBD1; clone_size: NA; v_call: TRBV30; cdr3_nt: TGTGCCTGGGGGACAGGCGGAAGGGTATTGGTTCGAGAAAAACTGTTTTTT; cdr3_aa: CAWGTGGRVLVREKLFF
j_call: TRBJ1-2; d_call: NA; clone_size: NA; v_call: TRBV28; cdr3_nt: TGTGCCAGCAGTCGGACCGAGTATGGCTACACCTTC; cdr3_aa: CASSRTEYGYTF
j_call: TRBJ2-1; d_call: NA; clone_size: few; v_call: TRBV5-6; cdr3_nt: TGTGCCAGCACCATACAGGAGTACAATGAGCAGTTCTTC; cdr3_aa: CASTIQEYNEQFF
j_call: TRBJ2-5; d_call: TRBD1; clone_size: NA; v_call: TRBV6-5; cdr3_nt: TGTGCCAGCCGGGACAGGGAACAAGAGACCCAGTACTTC; cdr3_aa: CASRDREQETQYF
j_call: TRBJ1-1; d_call: NA; clone_size: NA; v_call: TRBV11-3; cdr3_nt: TGTGCCAGCAGCTCCCAAGGTGACACTGAAGCTTTCTTT; cdr3_aa: CASSSQGDTEAFF
j_call: TRBJ1-1; d_call: TRBD1; clone_size: NA; v_call: TRBV29-1; cdr3_nt: TGCAGCGCCGCCCCCCGGACAGGGGGGAACACTGAAGCTTTCTTT; cdr3_aa: CSAAPRTGGNTEAFF
j_call: TRBJ2-1; d_call: TRBD2; clone_size: NA; v_call: TRBV19; cdr3_nt: TGTGCCAGCCGACTAGCGGGAGATTCCTACAATGAGCAGTTCTTC; cdr3_aa: CASRLAGDSYNEQFF
j_call: TRBJ1-1; d_call: NA; clone_size: NA; v_call: TRBV6-6; cdr3_nt: TGTGCCAGCAGCCGTAATGCGGAAGCTTTCTTT; cdr3_aa: CASSRNAEAFF
j_call: TRBJ2-7; d_call: NA; clone_size: NA; v_call: TRBV4-1; cdr3_nt: TGCGCCAGCAGCCAAGCCTCAGGGACCTACGAGCAGTACTTC; cdr3_aa: CASSQASGTYEQYF